The T cell receptor (beta chain) under discussion was sequenced for a study of blood T cell repertoires in COVID-19. Across the whole study: The samples span acute and convalescent COVID-19 from the United States, Italy and Spain. T cells, B-cell-depleted T cells, or PBMCs provided the cDNA or gDNA that served as material.

As originally analysed: The assay estimated nucleated cells by amplifying reference gene primers. TCRdb's copy holds only in-frame clones and misses some; the assay was immunoSEQ multiplex PCR. The DNA was the basis for D and trimming; V, J and clone size are from that table. The sample consists of approximately 70,000 clones, more than 75% of them appearing once. In germline, CDR1 is GTSNPN, CDR2 SVGIG (reference sequence). The CDR3 covers 13 residues. V lost 1 base, J lost 4 bases, and 8 bases lay in between. The sequencing sample was made of peripheral blood. V usage is TRBV30 and J usage is TRBJ1-3; tentatively, D is TRBD1 (5 bases). This TCR derives from a human donor in a cohort sampled during active COVID-19. CDR3 residues: CAWSGGVGNTIYF. Here the CDR3 DNA reads TGTGCCTGGAGTGGGGGGGTGGGAAACACCATATATTTT.